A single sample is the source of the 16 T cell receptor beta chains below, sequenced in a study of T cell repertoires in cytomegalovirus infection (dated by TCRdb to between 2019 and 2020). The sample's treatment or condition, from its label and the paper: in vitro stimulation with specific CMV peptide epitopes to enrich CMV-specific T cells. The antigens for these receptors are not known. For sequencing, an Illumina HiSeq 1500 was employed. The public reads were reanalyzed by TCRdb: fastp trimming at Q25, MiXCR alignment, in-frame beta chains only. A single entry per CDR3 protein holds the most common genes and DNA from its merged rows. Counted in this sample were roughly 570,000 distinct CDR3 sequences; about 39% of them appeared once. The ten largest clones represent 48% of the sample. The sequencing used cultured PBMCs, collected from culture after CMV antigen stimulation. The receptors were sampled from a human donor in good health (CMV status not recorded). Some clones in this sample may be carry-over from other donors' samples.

The CDR3 DNA sequence: TGTGCCAGCAGAAGTAGCGGGGGCCCGAACACCGGGGAGCTGTTTTTT. Translation: CASRSSGGPNTGELFF. The chain couples TRBV12-3 or TRBV12-4 to TRBJ2-2, with 9 bases fitting TRBD2. V lost 6 bases and J lost 0; bases outside the gene matches: 5. This CDR3 has 16 residues.

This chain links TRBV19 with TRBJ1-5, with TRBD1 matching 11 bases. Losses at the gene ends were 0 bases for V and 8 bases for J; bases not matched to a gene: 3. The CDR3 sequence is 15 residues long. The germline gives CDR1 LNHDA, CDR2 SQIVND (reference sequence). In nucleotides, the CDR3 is TGTGCCAGTAGTATAGAACGGACAGGGGGCGAGCCCCAGCATTTT. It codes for CASSIERTGGEPQHF.

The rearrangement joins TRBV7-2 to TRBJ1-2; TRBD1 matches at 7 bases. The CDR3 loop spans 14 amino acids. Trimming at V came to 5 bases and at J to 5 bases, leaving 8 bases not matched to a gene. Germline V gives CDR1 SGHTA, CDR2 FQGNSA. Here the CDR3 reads CASSRRDRTYGYTF. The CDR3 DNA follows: TGTGCCAGCAGCCGAAGGGACAGAACTTATGGCTACACCTTC. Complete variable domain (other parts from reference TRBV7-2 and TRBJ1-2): GAGVSQSPSNKVTEKGKDVELRCDPISGHTALYWYRQSLGQGLEFLIYFQGNSAPDKSGLPSDRFSAERTGGSVSTLTIQRTQQEDSAVYLCASSRRDRTYGYTFGSGTRLTVV.

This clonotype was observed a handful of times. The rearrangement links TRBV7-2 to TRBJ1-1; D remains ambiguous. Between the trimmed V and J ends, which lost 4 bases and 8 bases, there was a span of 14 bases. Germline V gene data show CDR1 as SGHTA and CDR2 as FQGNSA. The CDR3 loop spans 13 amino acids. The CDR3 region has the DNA TGTGCCAGCAGCTCCTTTAGGGATGCCGAAGCTTTCTTT. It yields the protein CASSSFRDAEAFF.

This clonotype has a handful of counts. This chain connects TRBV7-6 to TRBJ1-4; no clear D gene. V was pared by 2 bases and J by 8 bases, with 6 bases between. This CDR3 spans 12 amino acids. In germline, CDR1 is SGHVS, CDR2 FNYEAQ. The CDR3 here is CASSLLGEKLFF. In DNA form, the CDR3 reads TGTGCCAGCAGCTTATTAGGAGAAAAACTGTTTTTT.

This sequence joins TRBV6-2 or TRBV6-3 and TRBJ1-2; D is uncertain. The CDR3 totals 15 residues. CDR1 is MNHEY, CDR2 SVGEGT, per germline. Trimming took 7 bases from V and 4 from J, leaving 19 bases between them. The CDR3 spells CASTPWTLVGYGYTF. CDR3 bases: TGTGCCAGCACCCCCTGGACGTTAGTCGGCTATGGCTACACCTTC.

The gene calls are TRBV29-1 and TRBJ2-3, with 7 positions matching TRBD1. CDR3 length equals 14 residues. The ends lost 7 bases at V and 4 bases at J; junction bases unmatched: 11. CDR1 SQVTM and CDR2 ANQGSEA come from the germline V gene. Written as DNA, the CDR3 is TGCAGCGCCGGTAGGGCAGGGGGATCAGATACGCAGTATTTT. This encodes CSAGRAGGSDTQYF.

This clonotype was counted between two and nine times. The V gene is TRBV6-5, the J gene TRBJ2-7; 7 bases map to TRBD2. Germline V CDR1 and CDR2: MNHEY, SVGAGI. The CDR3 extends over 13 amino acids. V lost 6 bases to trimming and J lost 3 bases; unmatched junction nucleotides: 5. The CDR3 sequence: CASSPGGIYEQYF. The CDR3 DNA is TGTGCCAGCAGCCCCGGGGGGATCTACGAGCAGTACTTC.

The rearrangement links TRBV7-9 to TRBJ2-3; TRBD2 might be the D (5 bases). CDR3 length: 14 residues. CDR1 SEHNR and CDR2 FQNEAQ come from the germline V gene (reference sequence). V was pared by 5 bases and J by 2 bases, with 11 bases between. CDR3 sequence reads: CASSGSRDTDTQYF. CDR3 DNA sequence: TGTGCCAGCAGCGGAAGTCGGGACACAGATACGCAGTATTTT.

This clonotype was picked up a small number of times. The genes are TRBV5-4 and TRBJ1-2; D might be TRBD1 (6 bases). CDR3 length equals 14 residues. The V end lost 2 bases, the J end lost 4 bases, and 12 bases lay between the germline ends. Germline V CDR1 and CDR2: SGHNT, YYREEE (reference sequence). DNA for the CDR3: TGTGCCAGCAGCTTAGGGGGGGCGACCTATGGCTACACCTTC. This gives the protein CASSLGGATYGYTF.

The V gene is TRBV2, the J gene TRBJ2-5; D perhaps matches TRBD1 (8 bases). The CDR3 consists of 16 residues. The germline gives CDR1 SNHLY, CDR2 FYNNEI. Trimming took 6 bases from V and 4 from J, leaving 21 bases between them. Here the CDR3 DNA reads TGTGCCAGCAGCCGAAGGAGGACAGGGAGGGGAGAGACCCAGTACTTC. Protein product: CASSRRRTGRGETQYF.

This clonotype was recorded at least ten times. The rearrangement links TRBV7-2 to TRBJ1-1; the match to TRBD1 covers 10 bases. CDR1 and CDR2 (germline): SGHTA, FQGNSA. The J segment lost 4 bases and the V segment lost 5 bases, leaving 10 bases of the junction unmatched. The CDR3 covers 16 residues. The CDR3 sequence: CASSPRTGGFGTEAFF. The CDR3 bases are TGTGCCAGCAGCCCTAGGACAGGGGGTTTTGGCACTGAAGCTTTCTTT.

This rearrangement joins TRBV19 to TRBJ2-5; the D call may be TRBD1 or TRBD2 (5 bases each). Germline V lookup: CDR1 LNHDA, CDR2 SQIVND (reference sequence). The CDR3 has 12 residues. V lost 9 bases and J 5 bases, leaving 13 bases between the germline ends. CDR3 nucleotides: TGTGCCAGCCGGGACCCTGGGGAGACCCAGTACTTC. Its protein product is CASRDPGETQYF.

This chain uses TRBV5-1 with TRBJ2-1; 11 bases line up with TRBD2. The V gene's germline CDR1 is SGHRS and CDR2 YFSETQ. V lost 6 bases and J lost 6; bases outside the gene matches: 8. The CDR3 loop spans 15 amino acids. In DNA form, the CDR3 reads TGCGCCAGCACCCGCGGGACTAGCGGAATCAATGAGCAGTTCTTC. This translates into CASTRGTSGINEQFF.

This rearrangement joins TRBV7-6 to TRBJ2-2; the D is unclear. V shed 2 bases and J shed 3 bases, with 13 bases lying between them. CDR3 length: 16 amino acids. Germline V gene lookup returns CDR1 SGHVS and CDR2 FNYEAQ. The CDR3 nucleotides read TGTGCCAGCAGCTTAATTAGCATAAGGGACACCGGGGAGCTGTTTTTT. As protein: CASSLISIRDTGELFF.

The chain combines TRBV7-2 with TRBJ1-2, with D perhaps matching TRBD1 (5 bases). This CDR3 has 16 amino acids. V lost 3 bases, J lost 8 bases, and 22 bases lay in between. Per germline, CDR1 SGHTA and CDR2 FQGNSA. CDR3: CASSLGALRERGGYTF. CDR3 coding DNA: TGTGCCAGCAGCTTGGGTGCGTTACGGGAAAGGGGAGGCTACACCTTC.